This entry is about one T cell receptor beta chain. As yet, its antigen is unknown. The data belong to a study of cytomegalovirus exposure and HLA in healthy donors. Study results and caveats: HLA restriction was apparent for most CMV-associated TCR beta chains in a later analysis.

CDR3 size: 17 residues. Per the germline V gene, CDR1 is LGHNA and CDR2 is YNFKEQ. J gave up 3 bases and V 4 bases, and 15 bases lay outside the gene matches. 13 Jbeta primers and 60 Vbeta primers were used for the PCR. Here immunoSEQ multiplex PCR was the method, and the copy in TCRdb shows in-frame clones only, minus some. The sample has about 180,000 clones; 70% to 80% are singletons. This chain connects TRBV4-2 to TRBJ2-7; 7 nucleotides agree with TRBD1. The clonotype originates from a man between 18 and 35 years old in good health and CMV-seronegative. Sequencing was done on a sample of PBMCs. The CDR3 sequence: CASSRGTPGTESYEQYF. In DNA form, the CDR3 reads TGTGCCAGCAGCCGAGGCACTCCCGGGACAGAGAGCTACGAGCAGTACTTC.